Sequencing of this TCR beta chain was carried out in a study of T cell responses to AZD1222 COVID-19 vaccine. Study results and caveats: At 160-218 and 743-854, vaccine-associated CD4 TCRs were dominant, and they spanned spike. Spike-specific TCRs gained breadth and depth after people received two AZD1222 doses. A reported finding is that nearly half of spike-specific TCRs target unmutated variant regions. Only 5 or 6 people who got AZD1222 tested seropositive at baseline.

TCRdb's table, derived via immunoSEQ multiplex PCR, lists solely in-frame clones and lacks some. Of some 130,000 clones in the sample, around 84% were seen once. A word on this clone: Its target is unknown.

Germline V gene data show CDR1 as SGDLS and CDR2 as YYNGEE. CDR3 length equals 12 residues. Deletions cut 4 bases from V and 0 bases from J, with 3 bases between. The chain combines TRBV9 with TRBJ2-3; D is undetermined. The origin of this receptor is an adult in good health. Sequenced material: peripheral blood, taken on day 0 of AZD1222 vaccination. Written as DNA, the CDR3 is TGTGCCAGCAGCCCCAGCACAGATACGCAGTATTTT. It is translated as CASSPSTDTQYF.